One TCR beta chain is described in this entry. The target antigen is unknown. Treatment specified: roughly 11-day PBMC culture with coronavirus spike peptide pools or control peptides (ViraFEST assay). Culture conditions combined 2.2 million or so PBMCs per well with around 9.7 IU/ml IL-2 and roughly 10 ug/ml peptide pools. By negative selection, CD4+ T cells were isolated once culture had run for around 10 days. This record belongs to a study of vaccination and CD4 T cells after COVID-19. Across the whole study: Samples after vaccination came a median 72 days past dose two, ranging 14 to 241. Overlapping SARS-CoV-2, HCoV-NL63, HCoV-OC43 and HCoV-229E spike peptides were used to stimulate cells.

Trimming cost V 1 base and J 4 bases; bases outside gene matches: 7. This CDR3 has 16 residues. Germline CDR1 is GTSNPN and CDR2 is SVGIG (reference sequence). Once obtained from cultured CD4+ T cells, the DNA was sequenced using the Oncomine TCR Beta short-read assay. A single record per CDR3 protein comes from TCRdb applying MiXCR to the PCR reads. The table lists about 16,000 distinct CDR3 sequences, 35% to 45% of them singletons. This clonotype was sampled from a human donor who received a COVID-19 vaccine. This specimen was CD4+ T cells from blood, cultured in vitro, taken before SARS-CoV-2 vaccination. This rearrangement joins TRBV30 to TRBJ2-3, with TRBD2 identical over 11 bases. The CDR3 loop is CAWSAGSGGAPDTQYF. CDR3 DNA sequence: TGTGCCTGGAGTGCTGGTAGCGGGGGGGCACCAGATACGCAGTATTTT.